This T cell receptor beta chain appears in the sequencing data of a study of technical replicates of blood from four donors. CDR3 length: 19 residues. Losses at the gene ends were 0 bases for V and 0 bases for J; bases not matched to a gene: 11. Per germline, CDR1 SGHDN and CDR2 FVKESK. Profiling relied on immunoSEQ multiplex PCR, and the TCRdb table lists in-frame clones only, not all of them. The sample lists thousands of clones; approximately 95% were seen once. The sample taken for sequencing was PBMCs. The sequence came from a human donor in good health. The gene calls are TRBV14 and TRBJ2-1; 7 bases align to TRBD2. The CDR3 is CASSQEGSSGASSYNEQFF. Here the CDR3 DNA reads TGTGCCAGCAGCCAAGAAGGATCGAGCGGGGCCAGCTCCTACAATGAGCAGTTCTTC.